This entry features one T cell receptor beta chain sequence. This sample stems from a study of blood T cell repertoires in COVID-19. Study as a whole: PBMCs, B-cell-depleted T cells, or T cells were the source of the cDNA or gDNA that made up the material.

Sequenced by immunoSEQ multiplex PCR; TCRdb stores in-frame clones only, minus some. The sample lists just under 35,000 clones, approximately 87% seen once, with around two fifths in the top ten. This TCR came from a human donor in a cohort sampled during active COVID-19. The source material was peripheral blood.

CDR3 residues: CASRDTLNSNQPQHF. The CDR3 bases are TGTGCCAGCCGGGACACATTAAATAGCAATCAGCCCCAGCATTTT. V gene TRBV2 combines with J gene TRBJ1-5; perhaps TRBD1 as D (6 bases). The CDR3 is 15 residues long. V gave up 8 bases and J gave up 0 bases, with 14 bases separating them. In germline, CDR1 is SNHLY, CDR2 FYNNEI.